One sample yielded the 4 T cell receptor beta chains listed below, sequenced in a study of T cell responses to AZD1222 COVID-19 vaccine. Generated by immunoSEQ multiplex PCR, the TCRdb table keeps only in-frame clones and is missing some. Of fewer than 130,000 clones in the sample, nearly 90% were seen once. Source: peripheral blood, taken 28 days after the second AZD1222 dose. All receptors derive from an adult who received the AZD1222 COVID-19 vaccine.

CDR3 amino acids: CASSVGEYEQYF. The CDR3 DNA reads as TGTGCCAGCAGCGTAGGAGAGTACGAGCAGTACTTC. The chain links TRBV9 to TRBJ2-7; D not resolved. The germline V gene encodes CDR1 SGDLS and CDR2 YYNGEE. The V gene lost 0 bases and the J gene lost 4 bases, with 5 bases spanning the gap. The CDR3 runs 12 residues.

This clone was seen only once. V gene TRBV7-2 combines with J gene TRBJ2-7, with 9 bases matching TRBD2. Germline values: CDR1 SGHTA, CDR2 FQGNSA. This CDR3 spans 16 amino acids. The V gene end was trimmed by 5 bases and the J gene end by 0 bases; junction bases not matched to a gene: 8. In DNA, the CDR3 is TGTGCCAGCAGCCCAGTGAGCGGGAGGAGCTCCTACGAGCAGTACTTC. Translated, it gives CASSPVSGRSSYEQYF.

CDR3 sequence (DNA): TGTGCCAGCAGCGTATCGACAGGGGGCTACACTGAAGCTTTCTTT. Translating gives CASSVSTGGYTEAFF. The chain joins TRBV9 to TRBJ1-1; 10 bases align to TRBD1. Trimming at V came to 1 base and at J to 3 bases, leaving 3 bases not matched to a gene. Per the germline V gene, CDR1 is SGDLS and CDR2 is YYNGEE. The CDR3 contains 15 residues. The entire variable domain, with the rest obtained from reference TRBV9 and TRBJ1-1, is as follows: DSGVTQTPKHLITATGQRVTLRCSPRSGDLSVYWYQQSLDQGLQFLIQYYNGEERAKGNILERFSAQQFPDLHSELNLSSLELGDSALYFCASSVSTGGYTEAFFGQGTRLTVV.

This clone appeared a single time. The rearrangement links TRBV6-5 to TRBJ2-7; a weak D match, TRBD1 (6 bases). The CDR3 covers 14 residues. CDR1 and CDR2 from the germline V gene are MNHEY and SVGAGI. The V end lost 7 bases, the J end lost 3 bases, and 16 bases lay between the germline ends. The CDR3 coding sequence is TGTGCCAGCATGGGGGCAGGGCTATTCTACGAGCAGTACTTC. This translates into CASMGAGLFYEQYF.